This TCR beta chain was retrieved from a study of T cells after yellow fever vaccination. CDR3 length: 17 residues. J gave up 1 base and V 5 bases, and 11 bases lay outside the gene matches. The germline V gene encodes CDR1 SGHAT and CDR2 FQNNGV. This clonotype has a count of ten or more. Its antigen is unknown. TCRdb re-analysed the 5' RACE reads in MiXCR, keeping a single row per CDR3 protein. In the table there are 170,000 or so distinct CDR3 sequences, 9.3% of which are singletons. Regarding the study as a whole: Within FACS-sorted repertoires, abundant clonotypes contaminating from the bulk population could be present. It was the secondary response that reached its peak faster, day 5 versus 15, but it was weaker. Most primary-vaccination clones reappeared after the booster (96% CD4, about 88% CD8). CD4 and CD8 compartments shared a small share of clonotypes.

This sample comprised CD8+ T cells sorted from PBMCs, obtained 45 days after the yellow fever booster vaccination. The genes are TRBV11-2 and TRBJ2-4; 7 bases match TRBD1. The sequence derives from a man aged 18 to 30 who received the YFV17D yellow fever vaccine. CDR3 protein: CASSQTGKTEAKNIQYF. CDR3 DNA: TGTGCCAGCAGCCAGACAGGGAAAACGGAGGCCAAAAACATTCAGTACTTC. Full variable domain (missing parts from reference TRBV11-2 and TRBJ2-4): EAGVAQSPRYKIIEKRQSVAFWCNPISGHATLYWYQQILGQGPKLLIQFQNNGVVDDSQLPKDRFSAERLKGVDSTLKIQPAKLEDSAVYLCASSQTGKTEAKNIQYFGAGTRLSVL.